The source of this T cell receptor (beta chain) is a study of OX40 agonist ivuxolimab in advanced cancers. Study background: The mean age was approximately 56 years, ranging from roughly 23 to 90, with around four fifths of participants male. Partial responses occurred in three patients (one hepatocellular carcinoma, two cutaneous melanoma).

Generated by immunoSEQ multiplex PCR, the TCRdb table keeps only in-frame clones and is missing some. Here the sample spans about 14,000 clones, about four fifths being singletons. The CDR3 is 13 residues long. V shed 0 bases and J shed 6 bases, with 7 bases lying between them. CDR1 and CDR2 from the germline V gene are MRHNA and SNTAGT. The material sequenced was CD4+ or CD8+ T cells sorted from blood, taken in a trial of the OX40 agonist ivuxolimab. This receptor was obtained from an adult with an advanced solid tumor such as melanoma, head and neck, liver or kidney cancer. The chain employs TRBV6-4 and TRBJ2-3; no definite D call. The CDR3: CASSDSEMDTQYF. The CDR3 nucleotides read TGTGCCAGCAGTGACTCGGAGATGGATACGCAGTATTTT.